This TCR beta chain was documented in a study of T cell changes during pregnancy in multiple sclerosis. Germline CDR1 MNHEY, CDR2 SMNVEV (reference sequence). The CDR3 is 17 amino acids. The V segment lost 2 bases and the J segment 4 bases; nucleotides outside the gene matches: 13. TCRdb's copy holds only in-frame clones and misses some; the assay was immunoSEQ multiplex PCR. The sample has under 55,000 clones, over 80% seen once; the top ten hold roughly 0.71%. This sequence joins TRBV27 and TRBJ1-1; 7 bases are a match to TRBD1. The sequence was obtained from a female donor with multiple sclerosis, enrolled in a pregnancy study. The sample here was CD4+ T cells from peripheral blood mononuclear cells, taken in the third trimester of pregnancy. The CDR3 region has the DNA TGTGCCAGCAGTTTAACACCGACAGGGCTAGGGCCCACTGAAGCTTTCTTT. Translated: CASSLTPTGLGPTEAFF.